Following are 21 T cell receptor beta chains from one sample sequenced in a study of cytomegalovirus exposure and HLA in healthy donors. With 60 Vbeta and 13 Jbeta primers, the PCR was carried out. Sequenced by immunoSEQ multiplex PCR; TCRdb stores in-frame clones only, minus some. The sample yields 200,000 to 300,000 clones, around four fifths seen once. Input material: PBMCs. The source is a woman aged 35 to 49 in good health and CMV-seropositive.

This clone turned up a few times. This rearrangement joins TRBV6-1 to TRBJ2-7; 14 positions match TRBD2. The V segment lost 5 bases and the J segment 6 bases; nucleotides outside the gene matches: 6. Germline V CDR1 and CDR2: MNHNS, SASEGT. The CDR3 totals 15 residues. This chain's CDR3 is CASSPGTSGRSEQYF. The CDR3 DNA sequence: TGTGCCAGCAGTCCTGGGACTAGCGGGAGAAGCGAGCAGTACTTC.

The rearrangement links TRBV27 to TRBJ2-1; TRBD2 agrees at 7 bases. Germline V CDR1 and CDR2: MNHEY, SMNVEV (reference sequence). CDR3 length: 13 residues. Germline trimming cut 5 bases from V and 8 bases from J; bases unmatched to any gene: 6. CDR3 amino acids: CASSLGLVDEQFF. The CDR3, as DNA: TGTGCCAGCAGTCTCGGACTAGTGGATGAGCAGTTCTTC.

This clone appeared once. V usage is TRBV19 and J usage is TRBJ2-4, with unresolved D. V lost 0 bases and J 12 bases, leaving 12 bases between the germline ends. Germline values: CDR1 LNHDA, CDR2 SQIVND (reference sequence). This CDR3 is built from 13 residues. The CDR3 DNA reads TGTGCCAGTAGTATAGAAACACCTCCCAGTCAGTACTTC. Amino acids: CASSIETPPSQYF. Together with reference TRBV19 and TRBJ2-4, the CDR3 gives the full variable domain: DGGITQSPKYLFRKEGQNVTLSCEQNLNHDAMYWYRQDPGQGLRLIYYSQIVNDFQKGDIAEGYSVSREKKESFPLTVTSAQKNPTAFYLCASSIETPPSQYFGAGTRLSVL.

The chain joins TRBV6-6 to TRBJ1-5; 7 nucleotides agree with TRBD1. J gave up 5 bases and V 6 bases, and 7 bases lay outside the gene matches. This CDR3 spans 14 amino acids. Looked up from germline, CDR1 is MNHNY and CDR2 is SVGAGI (reference sequence). Here the CDR3 reads CASSPDRKDQPQHF. The CDR3 coding sequence is TGTGCCAGCAGCCCGGACAGGAAAGATCAGCCCCAGCATTTT.

The V call is TRBV2, the J call TRBJ2-2, with TRBD2 matching 12 bases. The CDR3 spans 17 residues. CDR1 is SNHLY and CDR2 is FYNNEI in the germline V gene. With 6 bases clipped from V and 5 bases from J, the junction kept 10 bases outside the gene matches. In nucleotides, the CDR3 is TGTGCCAGCAGCATAACAAGACTAGCGGGAGTGACCGGGGAGCTGTTTTTT. This codes for CASSITRLAGVTGELFF.

V is TRBV29-1 and J is TRBJ1-1; TRBD1 matches 7 bases. The V gene end was trimmed by 1 base and the J gene end by 11 bases; junction bases not matched to a gene: 10. In germline, CDR1 is SQVTM, CDR2 ANQGSEA. CDR3 length equals 13 residues. The CDR3: CSVEGSTGIKAFF. The CDR3 nucleotides read TGCAGCGTTGAAGGCTCGACAGGGATTAAGGCTTTCTTT.

The genes are TRBV19 and TRBJ2-6, with 8 bases identical to TRBD1. From germline, CDR1 is LNHDA and CDR2 SQIVND (reference sequence). CDR3 length equals 19 residues. The J segment lost 0 bases and the V segment lost 4 bases, leaving 11 bases of the junction unmatched. Written as DNA, the CDR3 is TGTGCCAGTAGTACTAAACCGGGACAGGTAGACTCTGGGGCCAACGTCCTGACTTTC. Amino acids: CASSTKPGQVDSGANVLTF.

The gene calls are TRBV19 and TRBJ1-4; D is unclear. Trimming cost V 1 base and J 0 bases, with 9 bases left between them. The CDR3 covers 16 residues. Germline values: CDR1 LNHDA, CDR2 SQIVND (reference sequence). CDR3 amino acids: CASSIGQTATNEKLFF. The CDR3 DNA sequence: TGTGCCAGTAGTATAGGACAAACCGCAACTAATGAAAAACTGTTTTTT.

V is TRBV4-2 and J is TRBJ1-4; 9 bases fit TRBD1. The CDR3 sequence is 16 residues long. Trimming removed 0 bases from V and 7 bases from J; junction bases left unmatched: 6. Germline CDR1 and CDR2: LGHNA and YNFKEQ. DNA of the CDR3: TGTGCCAGCAGCCAAGATGAATGGACAGGGGTTGAAAAACTGTTTTTT. It translates to CASSQDEWTGVEKLFF.

The CDR3 loop is CASRYQQGVGSGYTF. The CDR3 DNA follows: TGTGCCAGCAGATACCAACAGGGGGTCGGAAGTGGCTACACCTTC. The chain recombines TRBV7-2 with TRBJ1-2; 8 positions match TRBD1. Germline CDR1 and CDR2: SGHTA and FQGNSA. The CDR3 covers 15 residues. Trimming took 6 bases from V and 7 from J; bases not matched to a gene: 13.

The CDR3 here is CAWGTGGYQPQHF. In nucleotides, the CDR3 is TGTGCCTGGGGGACAGGGGGCTATCAGCCCCAGCATTTT. This sequence joins TRBV30 and TRBJ1-5; TRBD1 agrees at 12 bases. CDR3 length equals 13 residues. In germline, CDR1 is GTSNPN, CDR2 SVGIG (reference sequence). J lost 5 bases, V lost 5 bases, and 1 base had no gene match.

This clone appeared a single time. As the CDR3 is not closed by the conserved phenylalanine or tryptophan, this likely results from a read error. This chain uses TRBV6-5 with TRBJ1-6; possibly TRBD1 for D (5 bases). Trimming took off 2 bases at V and 7 bases at J, with 15 bases between the two ends. CDR1 is MNHEY, CDR2 SVGAGI, per germline. The CDR3 covers 16 residues. The CDR3 coding sequence is TGTGCCAGCAGTTACGTGGGGCCCGGATCGAATTCACCCCTCCACCTT. As protein: CASSYVGPGSNSPLHL.

The chain is built from TRBV5-4 and TRBJ2-5, with D perhaps TRBD2 (6 bases). Germline CDR1 is SGHNT and CDR2 is YYREEE (reference sequence). Trimming took off 0 bases at V and 5 bases at J, with 14 bases between the two ends. There are 15 residues in the CDR3. CDR3 bases: TGTGCCAGCAGCTTGGATGGGGGAGGACGGGAGACCCAGTACTTC. Translated: CASSLDGGGRETQYF.

The chain carries TRBV14 and TRBJ2-2; D is perhaps TRBD2 (5 bases). The CDR3 runs 15 residues. V was trimmed by 2 bases and J by 5 bases, leaving 12 bases between them. The germline CDR1 and CDR2 sequences are SGHDN and FVKESK. The CDR3 bases are TGTGCCAGCAGCCAACACCCGGACTGGACCGGGGAGCTGTTTTTT. It yields the protein CASSQHPDWTGELFF.

CDR3 sequence reads: CASSQDTPGQGTGELFF. CDR3 bases: TGCGCCAGCAGCCAAGATACTCCCGGACAGGGCACCGGGGAGCTGTTTTTT. This chain joins TRBV4-3 and TRBJ2-2, with TRBD1 identical over 8 bases. V lost 0 bases, J lost 4 bases, and 7 bases stayed unmatched. Per the germline V gene, CDR1 is LGHNA and CDR2 is YSLEER. The CDR3 loop spans 17 amino acids.

This chain uses TRBV28 with TRBJ1-6, with 9 positions matching TRBD1. CDR3 size: 13 residues. With V trimmed by 4 bases and J by 10 bases, 2 bases remained unmatched. Germline V gene lookup returns CDR1 MDHEN and CDR2 SYDVKM. In nucleotides, the CDR3 is TGTGCCAGCAGTTCGACAGGGGGATCACCCCTCCACTTT. Protein sequence: CASSSTGGSPLHF.

This rearrangement joins TRBV9 to TRBJ2-7, with D perhaps matching TRBD1 (5 bases). The CDR3 has 14 residues. V was shortened by 0 bases and J by 3 bases, with 10 bases between the two germline ends. Germline V gives CDR1 SGDLS, CDR2 YYNGEE. The DNA of the CDR3 is TGTGCCAGCAGCGTAGCGGTTCAGGGCTACGAGCAGTACTTC. Amino acid sequence: CASSVAVQGYEQYF. The whole variable domain, remainder taken from reference TRBV9 and TRBJ2-7, is DSGVTQTPKHLITATGQRVTLRCSPRSGDLSVYWYQQSLDQGLQFLIQYYNGEERAKGNILERFSAQQFPDLHSELNLSSLELGDSALYFCASSVAVQGYEQYFGPGTRLTVT.

The chain has TRBV10-3 and TRBJ2-1; 9 bases line up with TRBD1. CDR1 and CDR2 from the germline V gene are ENHRY and SYGVKD. The ends lost 2 bases at V and 2 bases at J; junction bases unmatched: 4. The CDR3 extends over 16 amino acids. The CDR3 loop is CAISEGRQGAYNEQFF. The DNA for the CDR3 is TGTGCCATCAGTGAGGGCAGACAGGGGGCCTACAATGAGCAGTTCTTC.

This chain joins TRBV7-2 and TRBJ2-1, with TRBD2 matching over 7 bases. The CDR3 is made up of 15 amino acids. V gave up 5 bases and J gave up 10 bases; unmatched junction bases: 14. Germline V gene data show CDR1 as SGHTA and CDR2 as FQGNSA. CDR3 nucleotides: TGTGCCAGCAGCCCGGAGCGGGAAAGGGTGCGGGAGCAGTTCTTC. Its translation: CASSPERERVREQFF.

The J gene is TRBJ1-5, the V gene TRBV5-1; maybe TRBD1 (5 bases). V was pared by 0 bases and J by 8 bases, with 18 bases between. Germline lookup yields CDR1 SGHRS and CDR2 YFSETQ. This CDR3 has 16 amino acids. The CDR3 reads CASSLGPGFLREPQHF. The CDR3 bases are TGCGCCAGCAGCTTGGGACCAGGGTTCCTTCGGGAGCCCCAGCATTTT.

This clone was observed a few times. V usage is TRBV11-1 and J usage is TRBJ2-5, with a possible D match to TRBD2 (6 bases). Germline CDR1 and CDR2: SGHAT and FQDESV (reference sequence). The CDR3 length is 15 residues. The V end was cut by 4 bases, the J end by 13 bases, with 25 bases between. CDR3 sequence (DNA): TGTGCCAGCAGCTCTGCGGGGCAGACCGGGACTCGACTGTACTTC. Protein: CASSSAGQTGTRLYF.